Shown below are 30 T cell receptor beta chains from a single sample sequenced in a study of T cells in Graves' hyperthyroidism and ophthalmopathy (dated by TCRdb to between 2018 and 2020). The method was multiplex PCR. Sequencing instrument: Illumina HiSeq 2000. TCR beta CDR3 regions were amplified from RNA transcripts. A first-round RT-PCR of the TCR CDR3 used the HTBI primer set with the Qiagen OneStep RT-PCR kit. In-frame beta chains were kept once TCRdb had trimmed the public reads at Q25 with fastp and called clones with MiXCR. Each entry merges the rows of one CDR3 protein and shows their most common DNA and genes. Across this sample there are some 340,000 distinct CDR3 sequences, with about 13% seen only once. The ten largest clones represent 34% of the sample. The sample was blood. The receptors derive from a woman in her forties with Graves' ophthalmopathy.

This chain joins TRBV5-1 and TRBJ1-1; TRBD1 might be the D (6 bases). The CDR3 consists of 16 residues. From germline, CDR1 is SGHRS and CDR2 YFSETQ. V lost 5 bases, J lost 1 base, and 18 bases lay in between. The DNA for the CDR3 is TGCGCCAGCAGAGCCTTCACGCAGGGGCCGAACACTGAAGCTTTCTTT. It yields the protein CASRAFTQGPNTEAFF. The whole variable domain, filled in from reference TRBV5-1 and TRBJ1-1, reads KAGVTQTPRYLIKTRGQQVTLSCSPISGHRSVSWYQQTPGQGLQFLFEYFSETQRNKGNFPGRFSGRQFSNSRSEMNVSTLELGDSALYLCASRAFTQGPNTEAFFGQGTRLTVV.

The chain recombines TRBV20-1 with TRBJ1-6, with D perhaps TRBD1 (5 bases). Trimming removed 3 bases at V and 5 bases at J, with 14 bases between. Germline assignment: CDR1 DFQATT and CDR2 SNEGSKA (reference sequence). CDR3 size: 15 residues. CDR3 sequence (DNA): TGCAGTGCTAGGATGGCGCAGGGCCATAATTCACCCCTCCACTTT. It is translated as CSARMAQGHNSPLHF.

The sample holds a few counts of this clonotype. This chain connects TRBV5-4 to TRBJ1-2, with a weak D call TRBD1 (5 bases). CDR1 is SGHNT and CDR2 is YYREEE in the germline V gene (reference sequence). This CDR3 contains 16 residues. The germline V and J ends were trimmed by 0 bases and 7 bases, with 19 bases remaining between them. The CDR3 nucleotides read TGTGCCAGCAGCTTGGAGAGGGGTAGGGGTGGGCTTGGCTACACCTTC. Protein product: CASSLERGRGGLGYTF.

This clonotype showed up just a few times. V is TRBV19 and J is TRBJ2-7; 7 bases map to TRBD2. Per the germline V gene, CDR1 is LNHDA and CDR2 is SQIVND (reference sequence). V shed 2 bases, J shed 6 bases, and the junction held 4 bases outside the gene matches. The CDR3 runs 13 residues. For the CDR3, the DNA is TGTGCCAGTAGTATATCGGGGGGAGGCGAGCAGTACTTC. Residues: CASSISGGGEQYF.

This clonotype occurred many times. The DNA for the CDR3 is TGTGCCATCAGTGAGTCACCCCGGCCAGATCAGCCCCAGCATTTT. It yields the protein CAISESPRPDQPQHF. The chain links TRBV10-3 to TRBJ1-5, with D unresolved. With 0 bases removed from V and 5 bases from J, the gap between germline ends came to 11 bases. The germline V gene encodes CDR1 ENHRY and CDR2 SYGVKD. This CDR3 comprises 15 residues.

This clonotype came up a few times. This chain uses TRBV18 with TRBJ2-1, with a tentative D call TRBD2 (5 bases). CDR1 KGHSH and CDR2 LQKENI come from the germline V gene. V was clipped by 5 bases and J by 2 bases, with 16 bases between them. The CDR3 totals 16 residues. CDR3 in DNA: TGTGCCAGCTCAGCACGAGAGAGGGATCCCTACAATGAGCAGTTCTTC. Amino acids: CASSARERDPYNEQFF.

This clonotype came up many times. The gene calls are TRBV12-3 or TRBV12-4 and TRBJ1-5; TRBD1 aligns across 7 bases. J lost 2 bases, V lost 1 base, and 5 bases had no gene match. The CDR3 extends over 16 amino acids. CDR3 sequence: CASSLGTGRGNQPQHF. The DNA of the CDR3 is TGTGCCAGCAGTTTAGGGACAGGTCGAGGCAATCAGCCCCAGCATTTT.

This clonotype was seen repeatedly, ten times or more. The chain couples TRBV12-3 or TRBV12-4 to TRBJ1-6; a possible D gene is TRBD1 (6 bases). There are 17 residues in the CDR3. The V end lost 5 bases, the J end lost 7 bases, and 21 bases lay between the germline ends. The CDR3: CASSPTDRPSRNSPLHF. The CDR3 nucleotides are TGTGCCAGCAGTCCGACGGACAGACCGTCTCGGAATTCACCCCTCCACTTT.

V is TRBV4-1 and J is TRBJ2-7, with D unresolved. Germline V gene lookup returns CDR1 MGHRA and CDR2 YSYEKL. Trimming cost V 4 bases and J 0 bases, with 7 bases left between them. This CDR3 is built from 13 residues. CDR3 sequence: CASSLLLSYEQYF. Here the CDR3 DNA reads TGCGCCAGCAGCCTCCTTCTCTCCTACGAGCAGTACTTC.

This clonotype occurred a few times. This chain's CDR3 is CASSVSGTSSQNIQYF. The DNA for the CDR3 is TGTGCCAGCAGTGTTTCCGGGACTAGCAGTCAAAACATTCAGTACTTC. V gene TRBV2 combines with J gene TRBJ2-4; 9 bases map to TRBD2. The CDR3 covers 16 residues. Unmatched junction bases numbered 9, after V lost 4 bases and J lost 5 bases. Germline V CDR1 and CDR2: SNHLY, FYNNEI.

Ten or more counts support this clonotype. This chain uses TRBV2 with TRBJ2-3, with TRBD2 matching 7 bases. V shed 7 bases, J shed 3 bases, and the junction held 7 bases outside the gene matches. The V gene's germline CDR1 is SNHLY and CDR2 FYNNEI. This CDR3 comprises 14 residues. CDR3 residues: CASIPGEGTDTQYF. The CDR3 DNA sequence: TGTGCCAGCATCCCCGGGGAGGGGACAGATACGCAGTATTTT.

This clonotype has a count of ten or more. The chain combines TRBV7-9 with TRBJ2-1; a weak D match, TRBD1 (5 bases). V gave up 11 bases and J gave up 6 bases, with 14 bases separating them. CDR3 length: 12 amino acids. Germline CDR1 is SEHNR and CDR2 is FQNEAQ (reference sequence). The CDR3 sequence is CASREGVNEQFF. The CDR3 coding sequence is TGTGCCTCCAGGGAAGGGGTCAATGAGCAGTTCTTC.

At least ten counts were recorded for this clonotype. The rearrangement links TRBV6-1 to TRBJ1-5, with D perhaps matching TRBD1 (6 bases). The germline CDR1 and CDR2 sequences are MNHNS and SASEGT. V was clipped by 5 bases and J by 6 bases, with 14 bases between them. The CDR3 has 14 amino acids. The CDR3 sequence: CASSRYRAPQPQHF. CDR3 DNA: TGTGCCAGCAGTCGATACAGGGCCCCTCAGCCCCAGCATTTT.

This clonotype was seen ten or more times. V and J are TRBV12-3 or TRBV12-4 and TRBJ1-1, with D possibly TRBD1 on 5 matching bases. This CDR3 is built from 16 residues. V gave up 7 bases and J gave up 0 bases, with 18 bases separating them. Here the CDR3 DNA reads TGTGCCAGCATCACCCCCAGGGCGGGATTGAACACTGAAGCTTTCTTT. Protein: CASITPRAGLNTEAFF.

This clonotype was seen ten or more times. The CDR3, as DNA: TGTGCCAGCAGCCGGGGGCTTCTTAGCCTGAACACTGAAGCTTTCTTT. The encoded protein is CASSRGLLSLNTEAFF. The chain combines TRBV11-2 with TRBJ1-1; TRBD1 might be the D (6 bases). V lost 5 bases and J lost 0, with 16 bases in between. The germline CDR1 and CDR2 sequences are SGHAT and FQNNGV. CDR3 length: 16 amino acids.

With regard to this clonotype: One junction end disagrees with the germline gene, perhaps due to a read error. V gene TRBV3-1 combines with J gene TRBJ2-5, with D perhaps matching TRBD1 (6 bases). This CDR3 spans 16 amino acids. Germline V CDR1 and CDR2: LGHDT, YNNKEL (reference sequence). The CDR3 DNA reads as TGTGCCGGCAGCCAAGAACGGGCAGGGGTGGAAGAGACCCAGTACTTC. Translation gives CAGSQERAGVEETQYF.

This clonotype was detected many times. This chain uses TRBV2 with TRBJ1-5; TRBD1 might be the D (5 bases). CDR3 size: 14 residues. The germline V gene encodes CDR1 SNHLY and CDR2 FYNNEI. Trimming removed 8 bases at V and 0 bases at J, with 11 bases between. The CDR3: CASQGLFSNQPQHF. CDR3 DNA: TGTGCCAGCCAGGGACTGTTTAGCAATCAGCCCCAGCATTTT.

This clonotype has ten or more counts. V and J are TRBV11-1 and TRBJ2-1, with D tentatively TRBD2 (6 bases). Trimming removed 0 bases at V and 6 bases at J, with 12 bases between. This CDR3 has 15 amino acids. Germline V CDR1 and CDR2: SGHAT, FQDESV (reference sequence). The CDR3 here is CASSLASGAFNEQFF. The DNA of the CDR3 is TGTGCCAGCAGCTTAGCTTCGGGAGCCTTCAATGAGCAGTTCTTC.

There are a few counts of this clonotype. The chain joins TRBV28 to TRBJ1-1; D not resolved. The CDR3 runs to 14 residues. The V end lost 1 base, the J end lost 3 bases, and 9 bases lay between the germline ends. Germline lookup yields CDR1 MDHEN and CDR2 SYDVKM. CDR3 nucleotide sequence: TGTGCCAGCAGTTTATATCCGAGGGACACTGAAGCTTTCTTT. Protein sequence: CASSLYPRDTEAFF.

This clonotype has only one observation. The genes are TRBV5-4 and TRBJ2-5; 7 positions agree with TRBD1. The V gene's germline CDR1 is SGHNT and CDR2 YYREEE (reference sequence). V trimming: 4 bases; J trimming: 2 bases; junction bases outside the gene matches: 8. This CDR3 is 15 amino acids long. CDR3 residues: CASSPNLDRQETQYF. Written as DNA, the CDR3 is TGTGCCAGCAGCCCTAACCTGGACAGGCAAGAGACCCAGTACTTC. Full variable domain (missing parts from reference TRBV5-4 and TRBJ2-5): ETGVTQSPTHLIKTRGQQVTLRCSSQSGHNTVSWYQQALGQGPQFIFQYYREEENGRGNFPPRFSGLQFPNYSSELNVNALELDDSALYLCASSPNLDRQETQYFGPGTRLLVL.

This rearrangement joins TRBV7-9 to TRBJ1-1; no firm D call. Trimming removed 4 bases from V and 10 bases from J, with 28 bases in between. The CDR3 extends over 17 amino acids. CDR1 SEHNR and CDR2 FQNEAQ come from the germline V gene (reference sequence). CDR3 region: CASSSYLGPTTPVGAFF. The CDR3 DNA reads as TGTGCCAGCAGCTCTTACCTCGGGCCGACAACCCCAGTGGGAGCTTTCTTT.

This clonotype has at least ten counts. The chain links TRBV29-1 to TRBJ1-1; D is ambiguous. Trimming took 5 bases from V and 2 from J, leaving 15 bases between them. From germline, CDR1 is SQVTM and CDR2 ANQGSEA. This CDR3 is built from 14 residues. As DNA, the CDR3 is TGCAGCGTTCCAATAAGCACAGCCAACACTGAAGCTTTCTTT. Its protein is CSVPISTANTEAFF.

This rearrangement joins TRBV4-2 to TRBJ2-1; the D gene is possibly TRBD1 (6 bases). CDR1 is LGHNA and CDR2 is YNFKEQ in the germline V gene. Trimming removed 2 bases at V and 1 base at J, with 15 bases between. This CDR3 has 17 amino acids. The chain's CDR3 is CASSQSTGLGSYNEQFF. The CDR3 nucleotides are TGTGCCAGCAGCCAATCCACAGGGTTGGGGTCCTACAATGAGCAGTTCTTC.

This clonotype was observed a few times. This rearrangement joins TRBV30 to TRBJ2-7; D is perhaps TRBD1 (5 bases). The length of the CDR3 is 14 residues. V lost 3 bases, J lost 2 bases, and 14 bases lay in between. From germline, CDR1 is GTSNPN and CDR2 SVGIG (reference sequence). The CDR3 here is CAWRKLGVAYEQYF. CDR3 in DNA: TGTGCCTGGAGGAAGTTAGGGGTTGCCTACGAGCAGTACTTC. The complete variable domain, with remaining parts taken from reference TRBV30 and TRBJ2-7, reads SQTIHQWPATLVQPVGSPLSLECTVEGTSNPNLYWYRQAAGRGLQLLFYSVGIGQISSEVPQNLSASRPQDRQFILSSKKLLLSDSGFYLCAWRKLGVAYEQYFGPGTRLTVT.

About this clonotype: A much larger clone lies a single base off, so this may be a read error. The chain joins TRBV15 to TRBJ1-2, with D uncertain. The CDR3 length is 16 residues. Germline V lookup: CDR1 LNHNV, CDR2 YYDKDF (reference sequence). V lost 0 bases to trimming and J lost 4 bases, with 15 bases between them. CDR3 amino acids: CATSRDTGPPTYGYTF. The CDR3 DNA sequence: TGTGCCACCAGCAGAGATACCGGGCCACCGACCTATGGCTACACCTTC.

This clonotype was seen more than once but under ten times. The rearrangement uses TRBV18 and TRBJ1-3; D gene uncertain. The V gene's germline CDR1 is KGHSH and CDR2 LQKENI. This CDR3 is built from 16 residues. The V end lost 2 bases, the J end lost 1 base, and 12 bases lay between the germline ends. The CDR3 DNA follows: TGTGCCAGCTCACCAACGGGGATGCAGTCTGGAAACACCATATATTTT. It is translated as CASSPTGMQSGNTIYF.

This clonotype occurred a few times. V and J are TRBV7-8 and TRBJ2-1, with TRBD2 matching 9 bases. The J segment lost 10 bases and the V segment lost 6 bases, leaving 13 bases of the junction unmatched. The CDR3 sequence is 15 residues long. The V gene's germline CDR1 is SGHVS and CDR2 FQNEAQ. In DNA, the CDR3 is TGTGCCAGCAGTTTTAGCGGGAGTGGGCAGGGCGAGCAGTTCTTC. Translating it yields CASSFSGSGQGEQFF. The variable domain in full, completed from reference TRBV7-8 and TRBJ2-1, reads GAGVSQSPRYKVAKRGQDVALRCDPISGHVSLFWYQQALGQGPEFLTYFQNEAQLDKSGLPSDRFFAERPEGSVSTLKIQRTQQEDSAVYLCASSFSGSGQGEQFFGPGTRLTVL.

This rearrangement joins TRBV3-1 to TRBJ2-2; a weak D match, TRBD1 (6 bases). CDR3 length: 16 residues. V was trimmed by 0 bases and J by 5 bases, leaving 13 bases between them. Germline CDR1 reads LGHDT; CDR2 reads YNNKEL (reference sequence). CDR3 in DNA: TGTGCCAGCAGCCAAGAGGACAGCACCTATACCGGGGAGCTGTTTTTT. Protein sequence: CASSQEDSTYTGELFF. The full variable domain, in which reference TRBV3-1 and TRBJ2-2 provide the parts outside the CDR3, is DTAVSQTPKYLVTQMGNDKSIKCEQNLGHDTMYWYKQDSKKFLKIMFSYNNKELIINETVPNRFSPKSPDKAHLNLHINSLELGDSAVYFCASSQEDSTYTGELFFGEGSRLTVL.

CDR3 DNA sequence: TGTGCCAGCAGTTTCCGGGATGGAAAGACCCAGTACTTC. This codes for CASSFRDGKTQYF. The V gene is TRBV28, the J gene TRBJ2-5; D is possibly TRBD2 (5 bases). The V end lost 3 bases, the J end lost 6 bases, and 11 bases lay between the germline ends. The CDR3 spans 13 residues. The germline gives CDR1 MDHEN, CDR2 SYDVKM.

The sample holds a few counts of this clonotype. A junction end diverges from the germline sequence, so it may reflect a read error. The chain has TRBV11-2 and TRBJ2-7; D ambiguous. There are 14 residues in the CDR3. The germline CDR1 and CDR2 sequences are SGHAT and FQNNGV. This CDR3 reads CTSSPLTPSYEQYF. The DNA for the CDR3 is TGTACCAGCAGCCCGCTTACTCCCTCCTACGAGCAGTACTTC.